The 2 T cell receptor beta chains below were found in one sample sequenced in a study of blood T cell repertoires in COVID-19. TCRdb's table, derived via immunoSEQ multiplex PCR, lists solely in-frame clones and lacks some. The profile shows approximately 200,000 clones, 79% of them singletons. The sample taken for sequencing was peripheral blood. The receptors originated from a middle-aged woman with COVID-19, enrolled during active disease.

This clone was detected a few times. The rearrangement uses TRBV7-2 and TRBJ1-2; D unclear. The CDR3 has 13 residues. CDR1 and CDR2 from the germline V gene are SGHTA and FQGNSA. V lost 0 bases and J 1 base, leaving 3 bases between the germline ends. As DNA, the CDR3 is TGTGCCAGCAGCTTAGCGAGTAACTATGGCTACACCTTC. Encoded protein: CASSLASNYGYTF.

This chain connects TRBV18 to TRBJ2-7; a possible D gene is TRBD2 (6 bases). V dropped 5 bases and J dropped 6 bases, with 14 bases sitting between them. The CDR3 contains 13 residues. Germline CDR1 reads KGHSH; CDR2 reads LQKENI. The CDR3 region is CASSSGRGSEQYF. CDR3 in DNA: TGTGCCAGCTCATCGGGACGGGGGTCCGAGCAGTACTTC.